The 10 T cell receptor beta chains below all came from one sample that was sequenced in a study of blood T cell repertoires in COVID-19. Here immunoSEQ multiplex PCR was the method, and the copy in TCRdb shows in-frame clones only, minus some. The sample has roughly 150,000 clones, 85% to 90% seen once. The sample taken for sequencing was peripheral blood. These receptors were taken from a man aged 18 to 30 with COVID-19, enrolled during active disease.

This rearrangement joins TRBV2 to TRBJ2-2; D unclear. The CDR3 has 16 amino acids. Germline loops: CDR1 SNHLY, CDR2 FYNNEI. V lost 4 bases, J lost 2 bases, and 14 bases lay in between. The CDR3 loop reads CASSGFSTINTGELFF. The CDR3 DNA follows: TGTGCCAGCAGTGGTTTCTCCACAATTAACACCGGGGAGCTGTTTTTT.

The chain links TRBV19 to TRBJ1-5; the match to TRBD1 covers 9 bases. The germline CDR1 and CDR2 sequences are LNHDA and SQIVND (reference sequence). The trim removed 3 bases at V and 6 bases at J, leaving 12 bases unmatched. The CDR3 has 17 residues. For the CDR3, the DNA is TGTGCCAGTAGTATGGAAGAAGGACAGGGGTTATCTCAGCCCCAGCATTTT. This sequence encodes CASSMEEGQGLSQPQHF.

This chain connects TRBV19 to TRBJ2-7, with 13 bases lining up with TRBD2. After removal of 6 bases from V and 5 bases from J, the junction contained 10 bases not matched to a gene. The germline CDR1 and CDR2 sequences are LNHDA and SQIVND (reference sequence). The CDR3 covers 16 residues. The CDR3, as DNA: TGTGCCAGTAGGCGGATCGGACTAGCGGGAGATAACGAGCAGTACTTC. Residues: CASRRIGLAGDNEQYF.

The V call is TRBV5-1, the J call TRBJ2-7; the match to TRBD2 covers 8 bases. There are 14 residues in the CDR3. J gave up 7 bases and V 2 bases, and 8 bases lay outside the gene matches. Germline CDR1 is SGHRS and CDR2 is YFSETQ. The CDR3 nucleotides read TGCGCCAGCAGCTTCGAGACTAGCGTTGGAGAGCAGTACTTC. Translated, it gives CASSFETSVGEQYF.

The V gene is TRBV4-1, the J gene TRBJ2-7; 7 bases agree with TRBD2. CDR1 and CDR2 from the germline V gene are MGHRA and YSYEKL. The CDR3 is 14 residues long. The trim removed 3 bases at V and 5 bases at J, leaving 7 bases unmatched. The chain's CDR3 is CASSQEGDYHEQYF. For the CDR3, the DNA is TGCGCCAGCAGCCAGGAAGGGGACTACCACGAGCAGTACTTC.

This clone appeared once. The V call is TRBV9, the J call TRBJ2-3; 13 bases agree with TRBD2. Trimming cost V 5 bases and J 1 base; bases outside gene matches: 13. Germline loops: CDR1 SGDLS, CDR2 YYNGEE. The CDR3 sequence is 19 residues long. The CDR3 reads CASRPIGGLAGEGTDTQYF. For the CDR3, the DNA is TGTGCCAGCAGGCCCATAGGAGGACTAGCGGGAGAGGGCACAGATACGCAGTATTTT.

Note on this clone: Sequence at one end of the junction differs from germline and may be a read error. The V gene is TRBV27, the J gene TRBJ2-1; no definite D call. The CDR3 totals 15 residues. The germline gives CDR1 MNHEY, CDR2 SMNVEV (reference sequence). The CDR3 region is CATSGIEVFGNEQFF. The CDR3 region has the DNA TGTGCCACCAGTGGCATAGAGGTCTTTGGGAATGAGCAGTTCTTC.

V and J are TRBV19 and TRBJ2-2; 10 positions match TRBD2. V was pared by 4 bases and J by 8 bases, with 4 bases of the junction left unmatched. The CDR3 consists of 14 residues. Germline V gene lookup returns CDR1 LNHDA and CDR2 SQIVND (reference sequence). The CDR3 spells CASSTSGSVGELFF. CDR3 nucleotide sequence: TGTGCCAGTAGTACTAGCGGGAGTGTAGGGGAGCTGTTTTTT.

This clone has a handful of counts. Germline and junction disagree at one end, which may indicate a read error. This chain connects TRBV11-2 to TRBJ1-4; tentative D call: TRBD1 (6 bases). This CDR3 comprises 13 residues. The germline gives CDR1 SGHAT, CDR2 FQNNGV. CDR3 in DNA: TGTGCCAGCAGCCCTAGGGGGAATGAAAAACTGCTTTTT. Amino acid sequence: CASSPRGNEKLLF.

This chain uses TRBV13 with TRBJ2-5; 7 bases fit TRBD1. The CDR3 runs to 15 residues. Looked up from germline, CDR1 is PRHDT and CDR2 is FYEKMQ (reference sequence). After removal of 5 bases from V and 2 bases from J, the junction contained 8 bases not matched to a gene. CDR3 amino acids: CASSPRTGWQETQYF. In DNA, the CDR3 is TGTGCCAGCAGCCCCCGGACAGGTTGGCAAGAGACCCAGTACTTC.